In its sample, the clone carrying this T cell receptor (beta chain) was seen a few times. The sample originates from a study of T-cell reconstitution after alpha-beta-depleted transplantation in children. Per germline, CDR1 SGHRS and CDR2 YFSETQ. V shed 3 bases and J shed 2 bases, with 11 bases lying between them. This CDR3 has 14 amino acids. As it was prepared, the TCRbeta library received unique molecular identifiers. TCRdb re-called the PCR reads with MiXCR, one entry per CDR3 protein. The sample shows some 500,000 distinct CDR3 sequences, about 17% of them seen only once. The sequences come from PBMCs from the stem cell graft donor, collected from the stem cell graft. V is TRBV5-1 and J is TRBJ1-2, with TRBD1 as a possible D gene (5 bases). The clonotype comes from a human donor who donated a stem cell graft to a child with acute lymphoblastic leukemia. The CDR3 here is CASSYWGSNYGYTF. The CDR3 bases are TGCGCCAGCAGCTATTGGGGCTCCAACTATGGCTACACCTTC.